This T cell receptor beta chain comes out of a study of Ad26.COV2.S vaccination and SARS-CoV-2 variants. Study-wide context: The Ad26.COV2.S arm of the COV1001 trial was where the donor was placed. Ad26.COV2.S given intramuscularly, once or twice 56 days apart. Study-wide findings and caveats: Across vaccine and placebo recipients, the breadth of non-spike TCRs was similar.

As for this clone: Antigen unknown.

Stated treatment: around 19 received Ad26.COV2.S at low or high dose, single or two shots; about 5 received placebo; per-sample allocation not given. At day 63 after the first vaccine or placebo injection, samples were drawn. Sequencing was performed with immunoSEQ multiplex PCR; in TCRdb, only in-frame clones are kept and a portion is missing. The sample includes around 300,000 clones, approximately 87% of them seen just once. Germline V gene lookup returns CDR1 MNHNY and CDR2 SVGAGI (reference sequence). The CDR3 runs to 12 residues. Germline trimming cut 4 bases from V and 11 bases from J; bases unmatched to any gene: 6.

The TCR sequence derives from a person aged 18-65 years who received the Ad26.COV2.S COVID-19 vaccine or a placebo. This specimen consisted of peripheral blood, obtained in a trial of Ad26.COV2.S vaccine versus placebo. This chain links TRBV6-6 with TRBJ1-1; 8 bases are shared with TRBD1. CDR3 coding DNA: TGTGCCAGCAGTTGGCGGACAGGGAACGCTTTCTTT. The encoded protein is CASSWRTGNAFF.